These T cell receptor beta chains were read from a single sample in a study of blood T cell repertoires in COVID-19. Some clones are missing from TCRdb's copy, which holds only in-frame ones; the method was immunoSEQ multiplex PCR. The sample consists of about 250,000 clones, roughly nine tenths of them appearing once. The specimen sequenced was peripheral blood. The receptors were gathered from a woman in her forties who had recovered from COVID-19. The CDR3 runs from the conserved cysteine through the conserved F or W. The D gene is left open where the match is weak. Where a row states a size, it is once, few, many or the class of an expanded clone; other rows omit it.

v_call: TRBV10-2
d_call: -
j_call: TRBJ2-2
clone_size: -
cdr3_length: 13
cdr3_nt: TGCGCCAGCAGTGAGGACGCGGGCGGGGAGCTGTTTTTT
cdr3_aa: CASSEDAGGELFF

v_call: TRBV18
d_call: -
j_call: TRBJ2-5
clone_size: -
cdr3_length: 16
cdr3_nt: TGTGCCAGCTCACTTCTCCCGGGCCCAGAAGCGGGGACCCAGTACTTC
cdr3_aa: CASSLLPGPEAGTQYF

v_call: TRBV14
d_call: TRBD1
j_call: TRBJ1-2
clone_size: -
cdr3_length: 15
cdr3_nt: TGTGCCAGCAGCGAGAGGACAGGACAAAACTATGGCTACACCTTC
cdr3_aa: CASSERTGQNYGYTF

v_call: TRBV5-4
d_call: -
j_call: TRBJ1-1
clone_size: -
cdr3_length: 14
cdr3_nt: TGTGCCAGCAGCTTGGCGGGGGGGAAAGGGGGAGCTTTCTTT
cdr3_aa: CASSLAGGKGGAFF

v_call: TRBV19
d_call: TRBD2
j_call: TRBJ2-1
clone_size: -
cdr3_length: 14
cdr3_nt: TGTGCCATCTCACTAGCGGGAGGGCCTGATGAGCAGTTCTTC
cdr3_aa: CAISLAGGPDEQFF

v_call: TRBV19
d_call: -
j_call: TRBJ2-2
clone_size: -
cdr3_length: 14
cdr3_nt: TGTGCCAGTAGTGACCGGGACTTCACCGGGGAGCTGTTTTTT
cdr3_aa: CASSDRDFTGELFF

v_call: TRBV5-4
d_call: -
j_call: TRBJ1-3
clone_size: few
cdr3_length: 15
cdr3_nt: TGTGCCAGCAGCTGGGAGAGGTCAGAAGGAAACACCATATATTTT
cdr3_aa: CASSWERSEGNTIYF

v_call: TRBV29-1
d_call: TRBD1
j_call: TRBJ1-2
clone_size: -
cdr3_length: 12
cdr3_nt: TGCAGCGTTGCGGACAGGGACTATGGCTACACCTTC
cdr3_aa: CSVADRDYGYTF

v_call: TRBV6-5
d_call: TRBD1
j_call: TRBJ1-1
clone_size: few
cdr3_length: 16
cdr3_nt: TGTGCCAGCAGTTCCCTACCGGGACAGGGTCCTGGTGAAGCTTTCTTT
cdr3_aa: CASSSLPGQGPGEAFF

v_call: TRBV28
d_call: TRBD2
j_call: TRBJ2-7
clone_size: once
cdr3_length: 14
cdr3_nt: TGTGCCAGCAGTTTAGGGGGGAGGGTTAACGAGCAGTACTTC
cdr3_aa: CASSLGGRVNEQYF

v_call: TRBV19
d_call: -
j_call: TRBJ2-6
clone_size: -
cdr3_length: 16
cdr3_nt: TGTGCCAGTAGTATAGTGGGCTACTCTGGGGCCAACGTCCTGACTTTC
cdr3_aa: CASSIVGYSGANVLTF

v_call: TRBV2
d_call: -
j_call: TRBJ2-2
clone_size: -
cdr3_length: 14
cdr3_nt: TGTGCCAGCAGCCCTTTCCAGCGCACCGGGGAGCTGTTTTTT
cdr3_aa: CASSPFQRTGELFF

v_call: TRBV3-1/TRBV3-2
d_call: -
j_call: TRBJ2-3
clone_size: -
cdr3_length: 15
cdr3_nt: TGTGCCAGCAGCCAAACCTTGGACTACACAGATACGCAGTATTTT
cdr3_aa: CASSQTLDYTDTQYF

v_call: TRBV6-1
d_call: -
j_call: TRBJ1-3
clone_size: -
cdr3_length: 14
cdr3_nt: TGTGCCAGCAGTGACGGGGGGAGGGGAAACACCATATATTTT
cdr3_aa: CASSDGGRGNTIYF

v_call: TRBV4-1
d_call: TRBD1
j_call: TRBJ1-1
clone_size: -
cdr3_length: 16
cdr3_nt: TGCGCCAGCAGCCACGCCAAGGGGGCATGGAACACTGAAGCTTTCTTT
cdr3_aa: CASSHAKGAWNTEAFF

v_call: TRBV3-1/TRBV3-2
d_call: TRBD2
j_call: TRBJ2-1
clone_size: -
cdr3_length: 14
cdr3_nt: TGTGCCAGCAGCCTAGGGACTAGGTTTAATGAGCAGTTCTTC
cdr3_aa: CASSLGTRFNEQFF

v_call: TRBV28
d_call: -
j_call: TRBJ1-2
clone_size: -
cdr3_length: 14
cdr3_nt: TGTGCCAGCTTAGAGGGAGCCAAGAACTATGGCTACACCTTC
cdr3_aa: CASLEGAKNYGYTF

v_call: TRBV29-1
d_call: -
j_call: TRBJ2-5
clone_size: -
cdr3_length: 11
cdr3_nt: TGCAGCGTTGAACCCGGGGAGACCCAGTACTTC
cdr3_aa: CSVEPGETQYF

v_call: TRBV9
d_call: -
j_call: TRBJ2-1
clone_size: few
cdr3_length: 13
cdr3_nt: TGTGCCAGCAGCGTAGATGCAGGTAATGAGCAGTTCTTC
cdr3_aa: CASSVDAGNEQFF

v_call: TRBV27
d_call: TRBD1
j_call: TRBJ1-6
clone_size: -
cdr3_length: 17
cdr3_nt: TGTGCCAGCAGTTTGTTAGGGGGCGACGCCTGGGGTTCACCCCTCCACTTT
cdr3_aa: CASSLLGGDAWGSPLHF

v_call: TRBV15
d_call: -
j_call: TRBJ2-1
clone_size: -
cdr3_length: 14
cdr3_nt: TGTGCCACCCAACTCGGGCTAGCGTCCAATGAGCAGTTCTTC
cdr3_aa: CATQLGLASNEQFF

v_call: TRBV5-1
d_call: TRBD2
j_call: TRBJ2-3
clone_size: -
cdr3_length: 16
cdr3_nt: TGCGCCAGCCCCCGACTAGCTACACGTACCACAGATACGCAGTATTTT
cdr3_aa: CASPRLATRTTDTQYF

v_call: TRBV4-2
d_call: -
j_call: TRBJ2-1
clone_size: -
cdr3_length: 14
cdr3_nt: TGTGCCAGCAGCCGCGGGGAGCCTCACAATGAGCAGTTCTTC
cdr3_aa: CASSRGEPHNEQFF

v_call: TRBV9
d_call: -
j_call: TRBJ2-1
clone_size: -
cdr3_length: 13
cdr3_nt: TGTGCGAGCGGCCCGAATTCCTACAATGAGCAGTTCTTC
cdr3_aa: CASGPNSYNEQFF

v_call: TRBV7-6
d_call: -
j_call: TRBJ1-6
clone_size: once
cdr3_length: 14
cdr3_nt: TGTGCCAGCAGCTTTCAGGGGTTTAGCTCACCCCTCCACTTT
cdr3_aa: CASSFQGFSSPLHF

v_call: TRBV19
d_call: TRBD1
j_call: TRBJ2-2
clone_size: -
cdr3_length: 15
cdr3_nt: TGTGCCAGTAGTAAGGACAGGTACTACACCGGGGAGCTGTTTTTT
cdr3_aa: CASSKDRYYTGELFF

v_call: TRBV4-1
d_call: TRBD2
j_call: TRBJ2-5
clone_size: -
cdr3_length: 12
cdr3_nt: TGCGCCAGCAGCCAAGGGACTAGCGCTTCGAACTTC
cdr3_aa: CASSQGTSASNF

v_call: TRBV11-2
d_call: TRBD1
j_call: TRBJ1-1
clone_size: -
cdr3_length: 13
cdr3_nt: TGTGCCAGCAGGGTAACAGGGGACGCCAAAGCTTTCTTT
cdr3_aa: CASRVTGDAKAFF

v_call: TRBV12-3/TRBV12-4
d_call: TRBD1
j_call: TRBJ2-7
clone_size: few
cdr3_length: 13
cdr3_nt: TGTGCCAGCAGGTCAACAGGGGTCGTCGAGCAGTACTTC
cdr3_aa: CASRSTGVVEQYF

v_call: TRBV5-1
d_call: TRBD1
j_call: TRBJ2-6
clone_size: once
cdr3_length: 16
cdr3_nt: TGCGCCAGCAGCGGGGTCACAGGGGCTGGGGCCAACGTCCTGACTTTC
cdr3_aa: CASSGVTGAGANVLTF

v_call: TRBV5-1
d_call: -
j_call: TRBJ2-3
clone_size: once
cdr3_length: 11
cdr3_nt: TGCGCCAGGAGGCAGGGGGATACGCAGTATTTT
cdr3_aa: CARRQGDTQYF

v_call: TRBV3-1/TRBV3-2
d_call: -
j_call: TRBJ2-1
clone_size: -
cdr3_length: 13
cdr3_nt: TGTGCCAGCAGTCCCCCTCTAGCGACTGAGCAGTTCTTC
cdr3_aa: CASSPPLATEQFF

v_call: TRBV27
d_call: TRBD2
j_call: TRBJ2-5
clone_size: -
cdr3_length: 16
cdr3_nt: TGTGCCAGCAGTTCCAGACTAGCGGGAGGGCCAGGGACCCAGTACTTC
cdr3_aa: CASSSRLAGGPGTQYF

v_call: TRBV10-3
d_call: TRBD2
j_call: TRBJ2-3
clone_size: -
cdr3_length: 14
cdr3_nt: TGTGCCATCACCGAGCGGGAGGTCTCAGATACGCAGTATTTT
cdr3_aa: CAITEREVSDTQYF

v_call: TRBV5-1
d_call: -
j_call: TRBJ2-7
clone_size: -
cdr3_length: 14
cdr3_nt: TGCGCCAGCAGCGGAACAGGGAGCTCCTACGAGCAGTACTTC
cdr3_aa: CASSGTGSSYEQYF

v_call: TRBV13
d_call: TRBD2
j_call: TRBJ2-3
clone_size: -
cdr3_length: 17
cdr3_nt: TGTGCCAGCAGCAACCGAGGGACTAGCGGCAACACAGATACGCAGTATTTT
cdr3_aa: CASSNRGTSGNTDTQYF

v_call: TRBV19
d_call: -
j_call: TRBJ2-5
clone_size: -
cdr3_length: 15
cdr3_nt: TGTGCCAGTAGTATAGGGGGGCAGTTAATAGAGACCCAGTACTTC
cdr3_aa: CASSIGGQLIETQYF

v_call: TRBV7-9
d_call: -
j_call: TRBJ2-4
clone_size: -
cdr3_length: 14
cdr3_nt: TGTGCCAGCAGCCAAACGGGATGGGAGGACATTCAGTACTTC
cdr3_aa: CASSQTGWEDIQYF

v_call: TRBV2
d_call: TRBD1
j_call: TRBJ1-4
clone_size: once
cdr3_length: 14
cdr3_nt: TGTGCCAGCAGTCCGCGACAGGGTTGGGAAAAACTGTTTTTT
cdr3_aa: CASSPRQGWEKLFF

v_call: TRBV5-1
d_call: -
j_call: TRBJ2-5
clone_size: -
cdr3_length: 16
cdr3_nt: TGCGCCAGCAGCGAACGGACAGATCTCTTCCAAGAGACCCAGTACTTC
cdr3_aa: CASSERTDLFQETQYF

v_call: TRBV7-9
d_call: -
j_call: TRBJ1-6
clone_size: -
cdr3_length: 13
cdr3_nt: TGTGCCAGCAGCTTTACTAATAATTCACCCCTCCACTTT
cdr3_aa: CASSFTNNSPLHF

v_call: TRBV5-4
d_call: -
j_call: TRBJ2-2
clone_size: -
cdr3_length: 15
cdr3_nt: TGTGCCAGCAGCTCTGGGGGACAGAACACCGGGGAGCTGTTTTTT
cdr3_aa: CASSSGGQNTGELFF

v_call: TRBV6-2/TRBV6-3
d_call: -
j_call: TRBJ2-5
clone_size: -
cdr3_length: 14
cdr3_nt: TGTGCCAGCAGTTACTCCCCCCCCGGAGAGACCCAGTACTTC
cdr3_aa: CASSYSPPGETQYF

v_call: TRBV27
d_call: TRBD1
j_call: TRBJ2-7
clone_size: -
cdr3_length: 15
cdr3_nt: TGTGCCAGCAGGCTTACCGGGACAGATTCCTACGAGCAGTACTTC
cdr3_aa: CASRLTGTDSYEQYF

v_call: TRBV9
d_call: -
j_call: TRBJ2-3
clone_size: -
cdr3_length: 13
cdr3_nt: TGTGCCAGCAGCGTAGCGTCCACAGATACGCAGTATTTT
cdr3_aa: CASSVASTDTQYF

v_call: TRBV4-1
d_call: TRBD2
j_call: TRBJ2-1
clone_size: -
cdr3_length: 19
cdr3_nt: TGCGCCAGCAGCCAAGATAGGTTGACGGGAGGGCCCCTCTACAATGAGCAGTTCTTC
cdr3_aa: CASSQDRLTGGPLYNEQFF

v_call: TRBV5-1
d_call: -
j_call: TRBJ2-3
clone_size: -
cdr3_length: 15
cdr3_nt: TGCGCCAGCAGCTTGGTCCGGGAGTGGGTAGATACGCAGTATTTT
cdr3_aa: CASSLVREWVDTQYF

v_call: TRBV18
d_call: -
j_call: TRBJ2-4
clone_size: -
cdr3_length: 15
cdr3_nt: TGTGCCAGCTCACCTCAGGGATTGGACAAAAACATTCAGTACTTC
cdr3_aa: CASSPQGLDKNIQYF

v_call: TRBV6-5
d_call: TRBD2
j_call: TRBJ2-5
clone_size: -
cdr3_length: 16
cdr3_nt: TGTGCCAGCAGTTTGGGACTAGCGGAAGTAAAAGAGACCCAGTACTTC
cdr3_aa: CASSLGLAEVKETQYF

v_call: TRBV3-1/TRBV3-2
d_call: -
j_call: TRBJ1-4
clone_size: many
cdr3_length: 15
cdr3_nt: TGTGCCAGCAGCCCAGGGTCGGGGGCTAATGAAAAACTGTTTTTT
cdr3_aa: CASSPGSGANEKLFF